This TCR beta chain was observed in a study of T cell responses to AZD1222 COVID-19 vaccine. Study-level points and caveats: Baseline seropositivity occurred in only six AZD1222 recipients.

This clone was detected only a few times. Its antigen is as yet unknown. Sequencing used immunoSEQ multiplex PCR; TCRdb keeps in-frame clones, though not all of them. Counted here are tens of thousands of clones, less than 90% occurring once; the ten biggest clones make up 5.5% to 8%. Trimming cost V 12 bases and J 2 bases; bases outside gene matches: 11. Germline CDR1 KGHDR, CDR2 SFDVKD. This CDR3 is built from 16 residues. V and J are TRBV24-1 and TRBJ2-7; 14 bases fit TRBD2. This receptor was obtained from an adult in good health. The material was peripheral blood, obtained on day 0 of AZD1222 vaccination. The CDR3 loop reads CAGKGTSGGKAYEQYF. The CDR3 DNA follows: TGTGCCGGTAAGGGGACTAGCGGGGGTAAAGCCTACGAGCAGTACTTC.